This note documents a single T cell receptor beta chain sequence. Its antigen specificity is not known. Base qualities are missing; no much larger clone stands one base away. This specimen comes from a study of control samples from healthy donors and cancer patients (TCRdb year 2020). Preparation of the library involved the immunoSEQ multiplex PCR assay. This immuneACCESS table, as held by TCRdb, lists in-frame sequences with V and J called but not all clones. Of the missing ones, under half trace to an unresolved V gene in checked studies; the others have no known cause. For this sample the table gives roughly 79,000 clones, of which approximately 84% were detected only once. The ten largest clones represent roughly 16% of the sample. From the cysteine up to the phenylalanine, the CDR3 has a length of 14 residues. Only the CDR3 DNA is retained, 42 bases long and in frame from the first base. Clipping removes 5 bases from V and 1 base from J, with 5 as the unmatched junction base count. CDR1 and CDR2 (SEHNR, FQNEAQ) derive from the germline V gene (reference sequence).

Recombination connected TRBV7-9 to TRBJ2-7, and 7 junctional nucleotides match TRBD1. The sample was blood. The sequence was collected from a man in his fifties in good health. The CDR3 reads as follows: CASSQTGWSYEQYF. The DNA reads TGTGCCAGCAGCCAGACAGGGTGGTCCTACGAGCAGTACTTC.